This T cell receptor (beta chain) was documented in a study of shared clonotypes between healthy human individuals. Here immunoSEQ multiplex PCR was the method, and the copy in TCRdb shows in-frame clones only, minus some. The sample has roughly 2,500,000 clones; roughly 93% are singletons. V dropped 1 base and J dropped 6 bases, with 6 bases sitting between them. The germline CDR1 and CDR2 sequences are KGHSH and LQKENI. This CDR3 has 12 residues. This TCR was recovered from a young man in good health. Some clones in this sample may be carry-over from other donors' samples. Material: naive CD4+ T cells from PBMCs. Subset indicated: CD45RA+ positively selected. The chain is built from TRBV18 and TRBJ1-1; D gene uncertain. CDR3 amino acids: CASSPRVSEAFF. CDR3 coding DNA: TGTGCCAGCTCACCACGGGTCTCTGAAGCTTTCTTT.